These 17 T cell receptor beta chains were sequenced from one sample in a study of blood T cell repertoires in COVID-19. Generated by immunoSEQ multiplex PCR, the TCRdb table keeps only in-frame clones and is missing some. The sample includes roughly 100,000 clones, around 81% seen only once; the top ten take 30% to 45%. The sequenced sample was peripheral blood. The receptors stem from a man at least 80 years old with acute or convalescent COVID-19.

The chain carries TRBV27 and TRBJ2-7; 7 bases align to TRBD2. The J segment lost 2 bases and the V segment lost 4 bases, leaving 5 bases of the junction unmatched. CDR1 MNHEY and CDR2 SMNVEV come from the germline V gene (reference sequence). The CDR3 is 14 amino acids. CDR3 coding DNA: TGTGCCAGCAGTTCAGGACTAGGGGCCTACGAGCAGTACTTC. Translation gives CASSSGLGAYEQYF.

The J gene is TRBJ1-5, the V gene TRBV6-5, with TRBD1 matching 9 bases. J gave up 7 bases and V 0 bases, and 7 bases lay outside the gene matches. CDR1 is MNHEY, CDR2 SVGAGI, per germline. The CDR3 runs 16 residues. In nucleotides, the CDR3 is TGTGCCAGCAGTTACTCGAGACAGGGGACAGGGCAGCCCCAGCATTTT. This translates into CASSYSRQGTGQPQHF.

The chain couples TRBV7-8 to TRBJ1-1; D possibly corresponds to TRBD1 (6 bases). Germline CDR1 is SGHVS and CDR2 is FQNEAQ. There are 13 residues in the CDR3. The ends were cut back, 2 bases at V and 3 bases at J, with 7 bases in the middle. CDR3 DNA sequence: TGTGCCAGCAGCTTAACAGGGTACACTGAAGCTTTCTTT. It encodes CASSLTGYTEAFF.

The gene calls are TRBV30 and TRBJ1-1; possible D gene TRBD1, 5 bases. CDR1 is GTSNPN and CDR2 is SVGIG in the germline V gene (reference sequence). Trimming pared 1 base from V and 2 bases from J, leaving 8 bases between. This CDR3 spans 13 amino acids. The CDR3: CAWSEGQNTEAFF. DNA for the CDR3: TGTGCCTGGAGTGAGGGGCAAAACACTGAAGCTTTCTTT. Full variable domain (missing parts from reference TRBV30 and TRBJ1-1): SQTIHQWPATLVQPVGSPLSLECTVEGTSNPNLYWYRQAAGRGLQLLFYSVGIGQISSEVPQNLSASRPQDRQFILSSKKLLLSDSGFYLCAWSEGQNTEAFFGQGTRLTVV.

This chain uses TRBV30 with TRBJ1-2; 9 positions agree with TRBD1. V trimming: 1 base; J trimming: 4 bases; junction bases outside the gene matches: 10. The germline gives CDR1 GTSNPN, CDR2 SVGIG (reference sequence). The CDR3 has 16 amino acids. In DNA, the CDR3 is TGTGCCTGGAGTGGCGTACCGGGACAGGGCTCCTATGGCTACACCTTC. Translating it yields CAWSGVPGQGSYGYTF.

This clone was seen once. This chain links TRBV24-1 with TRBJ2-3; 12 bases are shared with TRBD2. Trimming cost V 3 bases and J 6 bases; bases outside gene matches: 6. Germline CDR1 KGHDR, CDR2 SFDVKD. The CDR3 extends over 16 amino acids. The CDR3 nucleotides read TGTGCCACCAGTGATAAGACCGGGACTAGCGGGGATACGCAGTATTTT. Residues: CATSDKTGTSGDTQYF.

The J gene is TRBJ1-2, the V gene TRBV28; tentative D call: TRBD1 (5 bases). The V gene lost 2 bases and the J gene lost 3 bases, with 7 bases spanning the gap. The CDR3 totals 13 residues. The germline V gene encodes CDR1 MDHEN and CDR2 SYDVKM. CDR3 sequence reads: CASSLVRDYGYTF. CDR3 coding DNA: TGTGCCAGCAGTTTAGTCAGGGACTATGGCTACACCTTC.

In its sample, this clone was seen once. This chain joins TRBV4-2 and TRBJ1-1, with a possible D match to TRBD1 (6 bases). This CDR3 is 13 amino acids long. The germline CDR1 and CDR2 sequences are LGHNA and YNFKEQ. Trimming took 4 bases from V and 8 from J, leaving 14 bases between them. CDR3 protein: CASSPGTHREAFF. CDR3 coding DNA: TGTGCCAGCAGCCCCGGGACACACCGCGAAGCTTTCTTT.

The chain is built from TRBV5-1 and TRBJ1-4, with 10 bases aligning to TRBD1. CDR1 and CDR2 (germline): SGHRS, YFSETQ. This CDR3 region has 15 residues. The V gene end was trimmed by 2 bases and the J gene end by 8 bases; junction bases not matched to a gene: 6. The CDR3 nucleotides read TGCGCCAGCAGCTTCTCCGGGACAGGGGAAGAAAAACTGTTTTTT. It translates to CASSFSGTGEEKLFF.

The J gene is TRBJ1-1, the V gene TRBV7-9; unclear D gene. Germline values: CDR1 SEHNR, CDR2 FQNEAQ (reference sequence). This CDR3 has 13 amino acids. The ends were cut back, 3 bases at V and 6 bases at J, with 11 bases in the middle. Here the CDR3 reads CASSFLGEAEAFF. CDR3 DNA sequence: TGTGCCAGCAGCTTCCTGGGTGAGGCTGAAGCTTTCTTT.

The DNA of the CDR3 is TGTGCCAGCACCTCATCCAGGGAGGCCTACGAGCAGTACTTC. The encoded protein is CASTSSREAYEQYF. The chain couples TRBV28 to TRBJ2-7; TRBD2 is a possible D gene (6 bases). The CDR3 length is 14 residues. Germline-derived CDR1 and CDR2 are MDHEN and SYDVKM. Trimming took off 7 bases at V and 2 bases at J, with 15 bases between the two ends.

This clone was observed once. This chain links TRBV30 with TRBJ1-3; D ambiguous. CDR1 and CDR2 from the germline V gene are GTSNPN and SVGIG (reference sequence). CDR3 length: 15 amino acids. Trimming took off 0 bases at V and 0 bases at J, with 9 bases between the two ends. CDR3 residues: CAWSVGQSSGNTIYF. The CDR3 bases are TGTGCCTGGAGTGTTGGGCAGAGCTCTGGAAACACCATATATTTT.

The V and J genes are TRBV9 and TRBJ1-2; D is uncertain. Per the germline V gene, CDR1 is SGDLS and CDR2 is YYNGEE. The CDR3 has 14 residues. Trimming shortened V by 0 bases and J by 8 bases, and 14 bases separated the two germline ends. CDR3 in DNA: TGTGCCAGCAGCGTAGACACTAAGCGTAGGGGCTACACCTTC. Amino acids: CASSVDTKRRGYTF.

The rearrangement joins TRBV2 to TRBJ1-4, with 8 positions matching TRBD1. The ends lost 5 bases at V and 8 bases at J; junction bases unmatched: 7. Germline V CDR1 and CDR2: SNHLY, FYNNEI. The CDR3 extends over 14 amino acids. CDR3 sequence: CASSFGQGGEKLFF. DNA of the CDR3: TGTGCCAGCAGTTTCGGACAGGGTGGGGAAAAACTGTTTTTT. Full variable domain (rest looked up from reference TRBV2 and TRBJ1-4): EPEVTQTPSHQVTQMGQEVILRCVPISNHLYFYWYRQILGQKVEFLVSFYNNEISEKSEIFDDQFSVERPDGSNFTLKIRSTKLEDSAMYFCASSFGQGGEKLFFGSGTQLSVL.

The J gene is TRBJ1-2, the V gene TRBV27, with 7 bases aligning to TRBD1. Germline assignment: CDR1 MNHEY and CDR2 SMNVEV (reference sequence). The CDR3 covers 13 residues. V lost 6 bases to trimming and J lost 7 bases; unmatched junction nucleotides: 8. The CDR3 nucleotides are TGTGCCAGCAGGACAGGGAGGTTCGGTGGCTACACCTTC. Amino acid sequence: CASRTGRFGGYTF.

This chain uses TRBV10-2 with TRBJ1-2, with D possibly TRBD1 on 6 matching bases. The ends were cut back, 6 bases at V and 4 bases at J, with 12 bases in the middle. Looked up from germline, CDR1 is WSHSY and CDR2 is SAAADI. The CDR3 spans 13 residues. CDR3 sequence reads: CASSSTGTYGYTF. The DNA of the CDR3 is TGCGCCAGCAGCTCGACAGGTACCTATGGCTACACCTTC.

This clone came up a few times. The same CDR3 is also encoded by other DNA sequences in this sample. The chain combines TRBV3-1 (or the pseudogene TRBV3-2) with TRBJ1-2; 7 nucleotides align to TRBD1. The V and J ends lost 0 bases and 4 bases, in that order; junction bases with no gene match: 2. The germline gives CDR1 LGHDT, CDR2 YNNKEL (reference sequence). The CDR3 spans 14 residues. CDR3 DNA sequence: TGTGCCAGCAGCCAAGAACAGGGGAGCTATGGCTACACCTTC. It yields the protein CASSQEQGSYGYTF.